This T cell receptor (beta chain) was captured in a study of CD8 T cells in Susac syndrome. Study-level findings and limits: The study acknowledged a relatively small number of individuals in its TCR sequencing and HLA analysis.

The CDR3 consists of 15 residues. Deletions cut 5 bases from V and 2 bases from J, with 16 bases between. From germline, CDR1 is MNHEY and CDR2 SVGAGI. The authors reverse transcribed roughly 0.5 to 1 ug RNA with random hexamers. TCRdb independently ran MiXCR on the immunoSEQ multiplex PCR reads; one entry per CDR3 protein. The table has about 300,000 distinct CDR3 sequences, roughly 90% seen once. The CD8+ and CD4+ T cells were isolated magnetically using a negative isolation approach, whereas the TEMRA cells were enriched by FACS. As for this clonotype: The antigen remains unidentified.

The J gene is TRBJ2-7, the V gene TRBV6-5; TRBD2 might be the D (5 bases). This receptor was taken from a human donor with multiple sclerosis. Material: CD8+ T cells from PBMCs. The CDR3 DNA reads as TGTGCCAGCAGTCCGGGGAAGGCGGCGACCTACGAGCAGTACTTC. This gives the protein CASSPGKAATYEQYF.